Below are 24 T cell receptor beta chains sequenced from a single sample in a study of blood T cells in healthy people across ages. A second PCR, run for about 6 to 12 cycles, used a sample-barcoded 5' primer plus a J-beta primer mix. MiXCR was run by TCRdb on the 5' RACE reads, yielding one entry per CDR3 protein. This table holds roughly 1.5 million distinct CDR3 sequences, about 42% found once. The sequenced sample was blood. The receptors stem from a young woman in good health.

The genes are TRBV30 and TRBJ1-2, with D perhaps matching TRBD1 (5 bases). The V end was cut by 5 bases, the J end by 7 bases, with 14 bases between. This CDR3 is 12 amino acids long. Looked up from germline, CDR1 is GTSNPN and CDR2 is SVGIG (reference sequence). CDR3 bases: TGTGCCTGGCAACAGGTTTTGGGTGGCTACACCTTC. Protein: CAWQQVLGGYTF. The full variable domain, rest sourced from reference TRBV30 and TRBJ1-2, is SQTIHQWPATLVQPVGSPLSLECTVEGTSNPNLYWYRQAAGRGLQLLFYSVGIGQISSEVPQNLSASRPQDRQFILSSKKLLLSDSGFYLCAWQQVLGGYTFGSGTRLTVV.

This clonotype appeared a few times. The rearrangement uses TRBV6-1 and TRBJ2-3; TRBD2 agrees at 13 bases. The V gene's germline CDR1 is MNHNS and CDR2 SASEGT. The CDR3 covers 18 residues. The trim removed 6 bases at V and 3 bases at J, leaving 12 bases unmatched. Written as DNA, the CDR3 is TGTGCCAGCAGCAGAGGGACTAGCGGGAATGAGGGGACAGATACGCAGTATTTT. Protein: CASSRGTSGNEGTDTQYF.

This chain joins TRBV25-1 and TRBJ2-5; D unresolved. This CDR3 is built from 12 residues. Trimming pared 6 bases from V and 2 bases from J, leaving 7 bases between. Germline V CDR1 and CDR2: MGHDK, SYGVNS. This CDR3 is CASRGPQETQYF. The CDR3 nucleotides are TGTGCCAGCAGGGGTCCTCAAGAGACCCAGTACTTC.

CDR3 nucleotide sequence: TGCAGCGTTGAAGAACAGGGTTTGGCCGAAGCTTTCTTT. Residues: CSVEEQGLAEAFF. This chain uses TRBV29-1 with TRBJ1-1; D is perhaps TRBD1 (6 bases). CDR1 and CDR2 from the germline V gene are SQVTM and ANQGSEA. V was shortened by 0 bases and J by 8 bases, with 13 bases between the two germline ends. This CDR3 comprises 13 residues.

Only a few counts were recorded for this clonotype. The V call is TRBV20-1, the J call TRBJ2-4, with D possibly matching TRBD2 (5 bases). The CDR3 is 15 amino acids. CDR1 DFQATT and CDR2 SNEGSKA come from the germline V gene (reference sequence). The ends were cut back, 4 bases at V and 0 bases at J, with 13 bases in the middle. CDR3 nucleotide sequence: TGCAGTGCTATCGGGGAAATTATAGCCAAAAACATTCAGTACTTC. Translating gives CSAIGEIIAKNIQYF.

The chain links TRBV20-1 to TRBJ1-1, with 8 bases identical to TRBD1. The CDR3 loop spans 12 amino acids. The V segment lost 0 bases and the J segment 7 bases; nucleotides outside the gene matches: 1. CDR1 and CDR2 (germline): DFQATT, SNEGSKA (reference sequence). The DNA for the CDR3 is TGCAGTGCTAGAGATGACAGGGGTGAAGCTTTCTTT. Its translation is CSARDDRGEAFF.

The chain recombines TRBV6-5 with TRBJ2-1; TRBD1 might be the D (6 bases). Trimming shortened V by 0 bases and J by 14 bases, and 23 bases separated the two germline ends. CDR3 length: 16 amino acids. Germline CDR1 and CDR2: MNHEY and SVGAGI. CDR3 bases: TGTGCCAGCAGTTACTCGGGGGCGGCCAGCGGCAGCCGTGAGTTCTTC. It translates to CASSYSGAASGSREFF.

The J gene is TRBJ2-7, the V gene TRBV29-1, with D perhaps being TRBD1 or TRBD2 (5 bases each). The V and J ends lost 7 bases and 0 bases respectively, with 28 bases between them. Germline lookup yields CDR1 SQVTM and CDR2 ANQGSEA. The CDR3 is 18 residues long. The CDR3 DNA reads as TGCAGCGCTATGACGGCCCTCGGTTTTGGGACCCGCTCCTACGAGCAGTACTTC. It specifies CSAMTALGFGTRSYEQYF.

Remarks on this clonotype: At one end, the junction sequence differs from germline, possibly due to a read error. This sequence joins TRBV5-1 and TRBJ2-3; D remains ambiguous. This CDR3 region has 14 residues. Germline-derived CDR1 and CDR2 are SGHRS and YFSETQ. CDR3 in amino acids: CARSLSPGTDTQYF. The CDR3 nucleotides are TGCGCCCGCAGCTTGTCCCCAGGCACAGATACGCAGTATTTT.

The CDR3 DNA reads as TGTGCCAGCAGCCGACGGTGGGGACGCTCCTACAATGAGCAGTTCTTC. It translates to CASSRRWGRSYNEQFF. The chain combines TRBV27 with TRBJ2-1; TRBD1 or TRBD2 may be the D gene (5 bases each). The CDR3 runs 16 residues. V dropped 6 bases and J dropped 0 bases, with 15 bases sitting between them. Germline V lookup: CDR1 MNHEY, CDR2 SMNVEV (reference sequence).

This clonotype occurred a few times. This sequence joins TRBV20-1 and TRBJ1-4; TRBD1 is a possible D gene (6 bases). The germline V gene encodes CDR1 DFQATT and CDR2 SNEGSKA (reference sequence). This CDR3 is built from 13 residues. Between the trimmed V and J ends, which lost 7 bases and 0 bases, there was a span of 9 bases. This CDR3 is CSGRTATNEKLFF. In DNA, the CDR3 is TGCAGTGGTAGGACAGCAACTAATGAAAAACTGTTTTTT.

The V gene is TRBV28, the J gene TRBJ1-2; 7 nucleotides agree with TRBD1. From germline, CDR1 is MDHEN and CDR2 SYDVKM. The trim removed 5 bases at V and 4 bases at J, leaving 10 bases unmatched. This CDR3 has 15 residues. The CDR3 DNA follows: TGTGCCAGCAGTACGACTGGGGGACAGACCTATGGCTACACCTTC. This sequence encodes CASSTTGGQTYGYTF.

The V gene is TRBV7-9, the J gene TRBJ2-3; the D is unclear. Per germline, CDR1 SEHNR and CDR2 FQNEAQ (reference sequence). This CDR3 region has 15 residues. Trimming stripped 3 bases from V and 3 bases from J, with 13 bases between. The DNA of the CDR3 is TGTGCCAGCAGCTTTCTTTCCCCAACGACAGATACGCAGTATTTT. It translates to CASSFLSPTTDTQYF. The full variable domain, completed using reference TRBV7-9 and TRBJ2-3, is DTGVSQNPRHKITKRGQNVTFRCDPISEHNRLYWYRQTLGQGPEFLTYFQNEAQLEKSRLLSDRFSAERPKGSFSTLEIQRTEQGDSAMYLCASSFLSPTTDTQYFGPGTRLTVL.

Note on this clonotype: The junction departs from the called germline gene at one end, perhaps through a read error. V gene TRBV12-3 or TRBV12-4 combines with J gene TRBJ2-7; D gene uncertain. This CDR3 has 16 amino acids. The CDR3 DNA is TGTGCCAACAGTTTAATTTTGCGTTTTAGCTCCTACGAGCAGTACTTC. Residues: CANSLILRFSSYEQYF.

This clonotype was picked up a small number of times. This chain joins TRBV28 and TRBJ1-1; no definite D call. The germline CDR1 and CDR2 sequences are MDHEN and SYDVKM. The CDR3 consists of 12 residues. Between the trimmed V and J ends, which lost 8 bases and 4 bases, there was a span of 11 bases. DNA for the CDR3: TGTGCCAGCCTGTCCCTGCCCACTGAAGCTTTCTTT. Translating gives CASLSLPTEAFF.

In DNA, the CDR3 is TGTGCCAGCAGGGGCGGGACCGCCGAGATCTACAATGAGCAGTTCTTC. Translation gives CASRGGTAEIYNEQFF. The V and J genes are TRBV6-5 and TRBJ2-1, with a possible D match to TRBD2 (6 bases). CDR1 is MNHEY, CDR2 SVGAGI, per germline. V lost 6 bases, J lost 3 bases, and 18 bases lay in between. The CDR3 totals 16 residues.

The chain is built from TRBV20-1 and TRBJ2-7; 11 bases agree with TRBD2. V gave up 6 bases and J gave up 1 base; unmatched junction bases: 5. CDR1 is DFQATT and CDR2 is SNEGSKA in the germline V gene (reference sequence). CDR3 length: 14 residues. The CDR3 sequence is CSAGLAGKSYEQYF. The CDR3 DNA follows: TGCAGTGCAGGACTAGCGGGCAAATCCTACGAGCAGTACTTC.

This clonotype was counted between two and nine times. This sequence joins TRBV4-1 and TRBJ2-7; D unclear. Per germline, CDR1 MGHRA and CDR2 YSYEKL. The V gene lost 5 bases and the J gene lost 3 bases, with 8 bases spanning the gap. The CDR3 spans 12 residues. CDR3 nucleotide sequence: TGCGCCAGCAGCGGAAGTAACTACGAGCAGTACTTC. It translates to CASSGSNYEQYF.

This clonotype was seen more than once but under ten times. V and J are TRBV29-1 and TRBJ1-2; no reliable D call. The V and J ends lost 7 bases and 5 bases respectively, with 17 bases between them. The CDR3 length is 13 residues. Per germline, CDR1 SQVTM and CDR2 ANQGSEA. The CDR3 reads CSAISYSSYGYTF. CDR3 coding DNA: TGCAGCGCGATCTCTTACTCTTCTTATGGCTACACCTTC.

This clonotype was detected a few times. V is TRBV2 and J is TRBJ2-1; TRBD2 aligns across 8 bases. Germline assignment: CDR1 SNHLY and CDR2 FYNNEI. CDR3 length equals 15 residues. The V and J ends lost 10 bases and 1 base, in that order; junction bases with no gene match: 9. The CDR3 nucleotides are TGTGCCACCACGGGGGGGGCCTATTCCTACAATGAGCAGTTCTTC. Translated: CATTGGAYSYNEQFF.

Regarding this clonotype: One end of the junction is discordant with germline, which a read error may explain. The chain joins TRBV7-2 to TRBJ2-5; possibly TRBD2 for D (6 bases). The DNA end lines up better with TRBJ2-7; the J call may be wrong. The CDR3 consists of 15 residues. Germline loops: CDR1 SGHTA, CDR2 FQGNSA. DNA of the CDR3: TGTGCCAGCCGCTTTATTGGGACTGTGCCTAACGAGCAGTACTTC. As protein: CASRFIGTVPNEQYF.

This chain joins TRBV20-1 and TRBJ1-3; D gene unclear. Germline CDR1 and CDR2: DFQATT and SNEGSKA (reference sequence). The germline V and J ends were trimmed by 0 bases and 0 bases, with 12 bases remaining between them. This CDR3 comprises 16 residues. CDR3 protein: CSARDQRVLSGNTIYF. The CDR3 DNA reads as TGCAGTGCTAGAGATCAACGGGTCCTCTCTGGAAACACCATATATTTT.

The CDR3 bases are TGCAGTGCTGGCCGGACAGCACAAGAGACCCAGTACTTC. Translating gives CSAGRTAQETQYF. The gene calls are TRBV20-1 and TRBJ2-5, with D perhaps TRBD1 (6 bases). Trimming cost V 5 bases and J 2 bases, with 12 bases left between them. Germline CDR1 DFQATT, CDR2 SNEGSKA (reference sequence). This CDR3 is 13 amino acids long.

This chain connects TRBV7-6 to TRBJ2-6, with D unclear. This CDR3 comprises 15 residues. The germline V and J ends were trimmed by 0 bases and 4 bases, with 7 bases remaining between them. The V gene's germline CDR1 is SGHVS and CDR2 FNYEAQ. CDR3 nucleotides: TGTGCCAGCAGCTTAGCCTTTCGAGGGGCCAACGTCCTGACTTTC. Its translation is CASSLAFRGANVLTF.